This section outlines one T cell receptor (beta chain) sequence together with its context. What it recognizes is unknown. This entry is derived from a study of siplizumab effects on memory and regulatory T cells. This CDR3 contains 10 residues. Germline V lookup: CDR1 DFQATT, CDR2 SNEGSKA (reference sequence). With V trimmed by 2 bases and J by 13 bases, 4 bases remained unmatched. The assay covered 85,000 to 100,000 TCR templates per sample. The assay was immunoSEQ multiplex PCR, and TCRdb's table has in-frame clones only and misses some. The sample yields approximately 100,000 clones, approximately 92% seen once. Overall study findings and caveats: A minor share of alloreactive clones matched unstimulated subsets. Naive T cells, seemingly more diverse than memory cells, seemed major alloresponse contributors. Proof of suppressive function in proliferating Tregs from siplizumab cultures was not established.

The chain links TRBV20-1 to TRBJ1-2; 7 bases agree with TRBD1. The origin of this receptor is a human donor in good health. Input material: non-Treg CD4+ T cells sorted from blood. CDR3 sequence (DNA): TGCAGTGCTAGAAACAGGGGCCCCACCTTC. Translated, it gives CSARNRGPTF.